This entry lists 21 T cell receptor beta chains sequenced from one sample in a study of shared clonotypes between healthy human individuals. TCRdb's table, derived via immunoSEQ multiplex PCR, lists solely in-frame clones and lacks some. The sample has some 1.5 million clones, roughly 97% seen once; the top ten hold about 1%. Material for sequencing was naive CD4+ T cells sorted from blood. The sample's subset: CD45RA+ positively selected. These receptors were collected from a man between 25 and 39 years old in good health.

This rearrangement joins TRBV7-9 to TRBJ2-4, with D possibly being TRBD1 or TRBD2 (7 bases each). The V gene's germline CDR1 is SEHNR and CDR2 FQNEAQ (reference sequence). V dropped 1 base and J dropped 5 bases, with 15 bases sitting between them. CDR3 length: 16 residues. Written as DNA, the CDR3 is TGTGCCAGCAGCTTAGAAGCGGGACAGAGAGAAAACATTCAGTACTTC. This codes for CASSLEAGQRENIQYF.

The genes are TRBV2 and TRBJ2-5; the match to TRBD1 covers 8 bases. CDR1 and CDR2 from the germline V gene are SNHLY and FYNNEI. The CDR3 is 13 residues long. Unmatched junction bases numbered 5, after V lost 7 bases and J lost 4 bases. For the CDR3, the DNA is TGTGCCAGCAACGACAGGGGCGCAGAGACCCAGTACTTC. This sequence encodes CASNDRGAETQYF.

The V call is TRBV28, the J call TRBJ1-2; 9 nucleotides align to TRBD1. The germline gives CDR1 MDHEN, CDR2 SYDVKM. The V segment lost 10 bases and the J segment 3 bases; nucleotides outside the gene matches: 6. CDR3 length: 13 residues. DNA of the CDR3: TGTGCCACCACAGGGGGCGCATACTATGGCTACACCTTC. This encodes CATTGGAYYGYTF.

CDR3 residues: CASRRTDSYNEQFF. The CDR3 nucleotides read TGTGCCAGCAGACGGACGGACTCCTACAATGAGCAGTTCTTC. This chain joins TRBV14 and TRBJ2-1; D not resolved. V was clipped by 6 bases and J by 0 bases, with 9 bases between them. The CDR3 length is 14 residues. The germline V gene has CDR1 SGHDN and CDR2 FVKESK.

Comment on this clone: This same CDR3 is encoded by further DNA sequences in the sample. The chain carries TRBV7-8 and TRBJ1-2, with D uncertain. The germline V gene encodes CDR1 SGHVS and CDR2 FQNEAQ. V dropped 0 bases and J dropped 5 bases, with 10 bases sitting between them. This CDR3 is 14 amino acids long. In DNA, the CDR3 is TGTGCCAGCAGCTTAGCGCGGGCGGATTATGGCTACACCTTC. Translating it yields CASSLARADYGYTF.

V and J are TRBV2 and TRBJ2-3, with D perhaps TRBD2 (5 bases). In germline, CDR1 is SNHLY, CDR2 FYNNEI. Trimming removed 8 bases from V and 6 bases from J, with 21 bases in between. The CDR3 has 15 residues. The CDR3 nucleotides are TGTGCCAGCTGCCTCCGGGGTAGTATTCGGGATACGCAGTATTTT. Amino acids: CASCLRGSIRDTQYF.

This clone was seen a single time. The chain carries TRBV2 and TRBJ2-1, with 12 bases that match TRBD2. The germline gives CDR1 SNHLY, CDR2 FYNNEI. V gave up 5 bases and J gave up 1 base; unmatched junction bases: 18. The CDR3 length is 21 residues. The CDR3 loop is CASSLVIPSSGRARSYNEQFF. In DNA, the CDR3 is TGTGCCAGCAGTCTAGTGATCCCTTCTAGCGGGAGGGCCAGGTCCTACAATGAGCAGTTCTTC.

This chain uses TRBV5-5 with TRBJ2-2; no clear D. V lost 1 base to trimming and J lost 7 bases, with 5 bases between them. Germline-derived CDR1 and CDR2 are SGHKS and YYEKEE (reference sequence). The CDR3 spans 12 residues. Here the CDR3 DNA reads TGTGCCAGCAGCTTGAGCCTCGGGGAGCTGTTTTTT. This codes for CASSLSLGELFF.

On this clone: At one end, the junction sequence differs from germline, possibly due to a read error. V usage is TRBV14 and J usage is TRBJ1-1; D is undetermined. In germline, CDR1 is SGHDN, CDR2 FVKESK. The CDR3 sequence is 8 residues long. CDR3 sequence (DNA): TGTGCCAGCAGCCAAGATAACTTT. This translates into CASSQDNF.

This chain connects TRBV5-5 to TRBJ2-3, with D tentatively TRBD2 (5 bases). The germline gives CDR1 SGHKS, CDR2 YYEKEE (reference sequence). V lost 2 bases and J lost 2, with 18 bases in between. The CDR3 totals 17 residues. This CDR3 is CASSFSGRTLDTDTQYF. The CDR3 nucleotides read TGTGCCAGCAGCTTCTCAGGACGGACTTTAGACACAGATACGCAGTATTTT.

The chain is built from TRBV5-6 and TRBJ2-3; no reliable D call. This CDR3 spans 14 amino acids. Trimming removed 2 bases at V and 0 bases at J, with 7 bases between. CDR1 is SGHDT and CDR2 is YYEEEE in the germline V gene. The CDR3 sequence: CASSLRMSTDTQYF. In DNA, the CDR3 is TGTGCCAGCAGCTTAAGGATGAGCACAGATACGCAGTATTTT.

The chain employs TRBV28 and TRBJ1-2, with TRBD1 matching 7 bases. This CDR3 spans 11 amino acids. The V gene end was trimmed by 10 bases and the J gene end by 4 bases; junction bases not matched to a gene: 3. Germline V lookup: CDR1 MDHEN, CDR2 SYDVKM. Here the CDR3 DNA reads TGTGCCACCAGGGACAGCTATGGCTACACCTTC. Translation: CATRDSYGYTF.

This clone was seen only once. V and J are TRBV29-1 and TRBJ1-1; D is possibly TRBD1 (6 bases). This CDR3 comprises 16 residues. Trimming stripped 0 bases from V and 4 bases from J, with 18 bases between. CDR1 SQVTM and CDR2 ANQGSEA come from the germline V gene. In DNA, the CDR3 is TGCAGCGTTGAAGATGGGGGTGGGGGCGCGATCACTGAAGCTTTCTTT. Amino acids: CSVEDGGGGAITEAFF.

The genes are TRBV7-2 and TRBJ2-1, with D uncertain. Germline values: CDR1 SGHTA, CDR2 FQGNSA. CDR3 size: 13 residues. The germline V and J ends were trimmed by 7 bases and 4 bases, with 11 bases remaining between them. The DNA for the CDR3 is TGTGCCAGCATCCCTCTCCCTTACAATGAGCAGTTCTTC. Translating it yields CASIPLPYNEQFF.

This clone was observed once. The rearrangement uses TRBV6-5 and TRBJ1-4, with D unresolved. V lost 8 bases and J 11 bases, leaving 12 bases between the germline ends. The CDR3 loop spans 11 amino acids. Per the germline V gene, CDR1 is MNHEY and CDR2 is SVGAGI. CDR3 protein: CASENLEKLFF. Written as DNA, the CDR3 is TGTGCCAGCGAGAACCTGGAGAAACTGTTTTTT.

The rearrangement uses TRBV4-1 and TRBJ2-7; unclear D gene. The CDR3 has 16 amino acids. V was cut by 6 bases and J by 0 bases, with 18 bases left in between. The germline V gene has CDR1 MGHRA and CDR2 YSYEKL. The CDR3 region has the DNA TGCGCCAGCAGTGATGTTGGGCAGAAAGTCTCCTACGAGCAGTACTTC. It codes for CASSDVGQKVSYEQYF.

The CDR3 reads CASSPEGERNEQFF. DNA of the CDR3: TGTGCCAGCAGCCCAGAGGGAGAACGGAATGAGCAGTTCTTC. The gene calls are TRBV25-1 and TRBJ2-1; TRBD2 might be the D (5 bases). The length of the CDR3 is 14 residues. The V and J ends lost 6 bases and 7 bases respectively, with 16 bases between them. The germline V gene encodes CDR1 MGHDK and CDR2 SYGVNS.

This sequence joins TRBV9 and TRBJ2-7; D uncertain. There are 14 residues in the CDR3. CDR1 is SGDLS and CDR2 is YYNGEE in the germline V gene. V was cut by 4 bases and J by 4 bases, with 15 bases left in between. This CDR3 reads CASSPSQAGYEQYF. CDR3 bases: TGTGCCAGCAGCCCGAGTCAAGCCGGATACGAGCAGTACTTC.

The chain has TRBV4-1 and TRBJ1-5; no definite D call. Between the trimmed V and J ends, which lost 4 bases and 2 bases, there was a span of 9 bases. Germline V gene lookup returns CDR1 MGHRA and CDR2 YSYEKL. CDR3 size: 14 residues. CDR3 region: CASSLRLGNQPQHF. DNA for the CDR3: TGCGCCAGCAGCCTCCGCCTTGGCAATCAGCCCCAGCATTTT.

The chain recombines TRBV6-5 with TRBJ1-1; 7 nucleotides align to TRBD1. Per germline, CDR1 MNHEY and CDR2 SVGAGI. The CDR3 has 13 amino acids. The trim removed 10 bases at V and 2 bases at J, leaving 7 bases unmatched. The CDR3, as DNA: TGTGCCACTCACAGGGGACAAAACACTGAAGCTTTCTTT. It encodes CATHRGQNTEAFF.

CDR3 loop: CASSEGTGGENVQPQHF. CDR3 bases: TGTGCCAGCAGCGAGGGGACAGGGGGAGAGAATGTTCAGCCCCAGCATTTT. The genes are TRBV9 and TRBJ1-5, with 11 bases identical to TRBD1. The length of the CDR3 is 17 residues. V shed 3 bases and J 6 bases; nucleotides not matched to a gene: 11. The germline CDR1 and CDR2 sequences are SGDLS and YYNGEE.